A single sample is the source of the 27 T cell receptor beta chains below, sequenced in a study of beta chain features in type 1 diabetes. Points from the study as a whole: Researchers report that Type 1 diabetes patients had moderately but significantly shorter TCRB CDR3s across all four CD4+ subsets.

Expressed TCRB transcripts were sequenced because the isolated RNA had all been reverse transcribed beforehand. TCRdb keeps only in-frame clones here, not all; method: immunoSEQ multiplex PCR. The data show 500,000 to 850,000 clones, more than 12% seen once. For these receptors, no antigen is known. Sequencing was performed on naive CD4+ T cells from blood. The receptor set was obtained from a man between 18 and 35 years old with type 1 diabetes.

The chain links TRBV13 to TRBJ1-1; no reliable D call. With 4 bases removed from V and 1 base from J, the gap between germline ends came to 13 bases. This CDR3 has 15 amino acids. Germline V gene sequence: CDR1 PRHDT, CDR2 FYEKMQ (reference sequence). The CDR3 bases are TGTGCCAGCAGCTCCCCTGGGTTCGGGAACACTGAAGCTTTCTTT. As protein: CASSSPGFGNTEAFF.

This chain joins TRBV7-9 and TRBJ2-5, with 7 bases fitting TRBD1. Germline values: CDR1 SEHNR, CDR2 FQNEAQ (reference sequence). The CDR3 spans 14 residues. V shed 4 bases and J 2 bases; nucleotides not matched to a gene: 4. CDR3 sequence (DNA): TGTGCCAGCAGCTCCGTGACAGGGCAAGAGACCCAGTACTTC. Translated, it gives CASSSVTGQETQYF.

This clone was counted between two and nine times. V gene TRBV2 combines with J gene TRBJ2-5; 8 bases are shared with TRBD2. This CDR3 region has 14 residues. After removal of 6 bases from V and 4 bases from J, the junction contained 7 bases not matched to a gene. CDR1 SNHLY and CDR2 FYNNEI come from the germline V gene. The CDR3 protein is CASSQSGSLETQYF. The CDR3 nucleotides read TGTGCCAGCAGCCAAAGCGGGAGTTTAGAGACCCAGTACTTC. The variable domain in full, with the rest retrieved from reference TRBV2 and TRBJ2-5, is EPEVTQTPSHQVTQMGQEVILRCVPISNHLYFYWYRQILGQKVEFLVSFYNNEISEKSEIFDDQFSVERPDGSNFTLKIRSTKLEDSAMYFCASSQSGSLETQYFGPGTRLLVL.

This clone occurred a few times. The chain links TRBV7-2 to TRBJ2-7; possibly TRBD1 or TRBD2 for D (5 bases each). This CDR3 contains 13 residues. V shed 4 bases and J shed 0 bases, with 7 bases lying between them. From germline, CDR1 is SGHTA and CDR2 FQGNSA. The CDR3 reads CASSWDRSYEQYF. Here the CDR3 DNA reads TGTGCCAGCAGCTGGGACCGCTCCTACGAGCAGTACTTC.

The chain joins TRBV7-2 to TRBJ1-6; D unresolved. This CDR3 region has 13 residues. Trimming shortened V by 0 bases and J by 14 bases, and 11 bases separated the two germline ends. Per the germline V gene, CDR1 is SGHTA and CDR2 is FQGNSA. CDR3 in amino acids: CASSLARREALHF. CDR3 coding DNA: TGTGCCAGCAGCTTAGCGCGAAGGGAGGCCCTCCACTTT.

The gene calls are TRBV30 and TRBJ1-4; 8 positions match TRBD1. The V gene end was trimmed by 7 bases and the J gene end by 5 bases; junction bases not matched to a gene: 6. The germline CDR1 and CDR2 sequences are GTSNPN and SVGIG (reference sequence). This CDR3 is 13 amino acids long. The CDR3 region is CASPGQENEKLFF. The CDR3 DNA follows: TGTGCCTCGCCGGGACAGGAAAATGAAAAACTGTTTTTT.

The V gene is TRBV6-5, the J gene TRBJ2-3; D is uncertain. V was clipped by 4 bases and J by 1 base, with 6 bases between them. Germline CDR1 MNHEY, CDR2 SVGAGI. This CDR3 has 13 residues. In DNA, the CDR3 is TGTGCCAGCAGTTCTCTCGGCACAGATACGCAGTATTTT. Encoded protein: CASSSLGTDTQYF.

This clone was counted between two and nine times. This chain links TRBV27 with TRBJ1-2; 9 positions match TRBD1. V lost 5 bases to trimming and J lost 4 bases; unmatched junction nucleotides: 11. Germline V gene data show CDR1 as MNHEY and CDR2 as SMNVEV (reference sequence). The CDR3 sequence is 16 residues long. CDR3 protein: CASSPWTGDRGYGYTF. In nucleotides, the CDR3 is TGTGCCAGCAGTCCCTGGACAGGGGACCGGGGCTATGGCTACACCTTC.

This clone was counted only a few times. The chain couples TRBV29-1 to TRBJ1-3, with 10 nucleotides matching TRBD1. Germline lookup yields CDR1 SQVTM and CDR2 ANQGSEA. Trimming removed 4 bases from V and 3 bases from J; junction bases left unmatched: 9. This CDR3 is 16 amino acids long. The CDR3 DNA is TGCAGCGTTGCCGGGGACAGGGGATTACTTGGAAACACCATATATTTT. It specifies CSVAGDRGLLGNTIYF.

This clone occurred a few times. This rearrangement joins TRBV5-6 to TRBJ2-5; D gene uncertain. CDR3 length: 13 residues. Trimming pared 0 bases from V and 1 base from J, leaving 4 bases between. The germline V gene encodes CDR1 SGHDT and CDR2 YYEEEE. Here the CDR3 DNA reads TGTGCCAGCAGCTTGGACAGCCAAGAGACCCAGTACTTC. Its translation: CASSLDSQETQYF.

The chain couples TRBV7-2 to TRBJ2-7; 9 bases agree with TRBD2. Per germline, CDR1 SGHTA and CDR2 FQGNSA. The CDR3 consists of 15 residues. After removal of 5 bases from V and 3 bases from J, the junction contained 8 bases not matched to a gene. In nucleotides, the CDR3 is TGTGCCAGCAGCCTTAGCGGGGGAGGGGTCTACGAGCAGTACTTC. Its protein product is CASSLSGGGVYEQYF. Looking up the rest from reference TRBV7-2 and TRBJ2-7 gives the full variable domain: GAGVSQSPSNKVTEKGKDVELRCDPISGHTALYWYRQSLGQGLEFLIYFQGNSAPDKSGLPSDRFSAERTGGSVSTLTIQRTQQEDSAVYLCASSLSGGGVYEQYFGPGTRLTVT.

The rearrangement uses TRBV2 and TRBJ2-1; 7 bases map to TRBD2. The germline V gene encodes CDR1 SNHLY and CDR2 FYNNEI. V lost 0 bases, J lost 9 bases, and 11 bases stayed unmatched. This CDR3 comprises 16 residues. In DNA form, the CDR3 reads TGTGCCAGCAGTGAAGCGATGAGAAGCGGGATCGGTGAGCAGTTCTTC. Its translation is CASSEAMRSGIGEQFF.

This clone was recorded a few times. The V gene is TRBV7-9, the J gene TRBJ2-1, with 11 bases that match TRBD2. Germline V gene sequence: CDR1 SEHNR, CDR2 FQNEAQ (reference sequence). With V trimmed by 5 bases and J by 6 bases, 6 bases remained unmatched. The CDR3 is 15 residues long. CDR3 residues: CASSPGTSGTNEQFF. The CDR3 DNA is TGTGCCAGCAGCCCCGGGACTAGCGGAACCAATGAGCAGTTCTTC. The complete variable domain, with remaining parts taken from reference TRBV7-9 and TRBJ2-1, reads DTGVSQNPRHKITKRGQNVTFRCDPISEHNRLYWYRQTLGQGPEFLTYFQNEAQLEKSRLLSDRFSAERPKGSFSTLEIQRTEQGDSAMYLCASSPGTSGTNEQFFGPGTRLTVL.

The rearrangement links TRBV9 to TRBJ2-3; 8 bases are a match to TRBD2. The ends lost 0 bases at V and 4 bases at J; junction bases unmatched: 7. The CDR3 consists of 16 residues. Looked up from germline, CDR1 is SGDLS and CDR2 is YYNGEE. The CDR3 sequence: CASSVGSSGVADTQYF. The DNA for the CDR3 is TGTGCCAGCAGCGTAGGGAGTAGCGGGGTTGCAGATACGCAGTATTTT.

V is TRBV6-6 and J is TRBJ2-7, with D unresolved. Germline CDR1 reads MNHNY; CDR2 reads SVGAGI (reference sequence). Trimming shortened V by 0 bases and J by 6 bases, and 9 bases separated the two germline ends. This CDR3 region has 13 residues. CDR3 sequence: CASSYSLMGEQYF. Here the CDR3 DNA reads TGTGCCAGCAGTTACTCTCTGATGGGCGAGCAGTACTTC.

This clone has a handful of counts. The same CDR3 can be traced to other DNA sequences in this sample. This sequence joins TRBV30 and TRBJ1-5; D perhaps matches TRBD1 (5 bases). CDR3 length equals 13 residues. Looked up from germline, CDR1 is GTSNPN and CDR2 is SVGIG (reference sequence). Trimming shortened V by 2 bases and J by 7 bases, and 12 bases separated the two germline ends. CDR3 DNA: TGTGCCTGGAGTCGCCAGGGTAACCAGCCCCAGCATTTT. This codes for CAWSRQGNQPQHF.

This clone was seen a handful of times. This same CDR3 is encoded by further DNA sequences in the sample. The chain uses TRBV30 and TRBJ2-5, with D hard to call. Germline V gene data show CDR1 as GTSNPN and CDR2 as SVGIG (reference sequence). V dropped 1 base and J dropped 2 bases, with 2 bases sitting between them. The CDR3 sequence is 11 residues long. CDR3: CAWSEQETQYF. The DNA of the CDR3 is TGTGCCTGGAGTGAGCAAGAGACCCAGTACTTC.

The V call is TRBV5-4, the J call TRBJ2-4; D gene unclear. The CDR3 extends over 11 amino acids. The germline V gene encodes CDR1 SGHNT and CDR2 YYREEE (reference sequence). V was clipped by 0 bases and J by 12 bases, with 7 bases between them. The CDR3 sequence is CASSLGLHQYF. CDR3 DNA sequence: TGTGCCAGCAGCTTGGGACTCCATCAGTACTTC.

This chain uses TRBV30 with TRBJ1-4, with TRBD1 matching over 7 bases. The length of the CDR3 is 16 residues. CDR1 is GTSNPN, CDR2 SVGIG, per germline (reference sequence). With 6 bases clipped from V and 3 bases from J, the junction kept 13 bases outside the gene matches. The CDR3 region is CACGGQLGQANEKLFF. The CDR3 coding sequence is TGTGCCTGTGGGGGACAGTTAGGCCAGGCTAATGAAAAACTGTTTTTT. The entire variable domain, with the rest obtained from reference TRBV30 and TRBJ1-4, is as follows: SQTIHQWPATLVQPVGSPLSLECTVEGTSNPNLYWYRQAAGRGLQLLFYSVGIGQISSEVPQNLSASRPQDRQFILSSKKLLLSDSGFYLCACGGQLGQANEKLFFGSGTQLSVL.

This clone was counted only a few times. The DNA for the CDR3 is TGTGCCAGTAGTAACCGACAGGCCTTGGGCACAGATACGCAGTATTTT. This sequence encodes CASSNRQALGTDTQYF. The rearrangement joins TRBV19 to TRBJ2-3; weak D call: TRBD1 (6 bases). The CDR3 is 16 amino acids. V was trimmed by 4 bases and J by 1 base, leaving 15 bases between them. The germline V gene encodes CDR1 LNHDA and CDR2 SQIVND (reference sequence).

This clone was observed a handful of times. This sample also contains other DNA sequences that code for the same CDR3. The V call is TRBV7-9, the J call TRBJ1-2; weak D call: TRBD1 (6 bases). The germline CDR1 and CDR2 sequences are SEHNR and FQNEAQ (reference sequence). V lost 5 bases, J lost 5 bases, and 12 bases lay in between. The CDR3 consists of 13 residues. The CDR3 region is CASSPDRSYGYTF. The DNA for the CDR3 is TGTGCCAGCAGCCCGGACAGAAGTTATGGCTACACCTTC. Complete variable domain (other parts from reference TRBV7-9 and TRBJ1-2): DTGVSQNPRHKITKRGQNVTFRCDPISEHNRLYWYRQTLGQGPEFLTYFQNEAQLEKSRLLSDRFSAERPKGSFSTLEIQRTEQGDSAMYLCASSPDRSYGYTFGSGTRLTVV.

This rearrangement joins TRBV6-6 to TRBJ2-1; no definite D call. The germline CDR1 and CDR2 sequences are MNHNY and SVGAGI (reference sequence). This CDR3 region has 11 residues. V was clipped by 5 bases and J by 8 bases, with 7 bases between them. CDR3 protein: CASSPVDEQFF. CDR3 sequence (DNA): TGTGCCAGCAGTCCGGTGGATGAGCAGTTCTTC.

This clone came up a few times. The genes are TRBV9 and TRBJ2-1; unclear D gene. With 1 base removed from V and 9 bases from J, the gap between germline ends came to 8 bases. This CDR3 has 12 residues. Germline V gene sequence: CDR1 SGDLS, CDR2 YYNGEE. The CDR3 loop reads CASSVSGREQFF. In DNA, the CDR3 is TGTGCCAGCAGCGTATCGGGTCGTGAGCAGTTCTTC.

This clone was seen more than once but under ten times. The V gene is TRBV5-4, the J gene TRBJ2-3, with D possibly TRBD2 on 6 matching bases. The CDR3 loop spans 15 amino acids. From germline, CDR1 is SGHNT and CDR2 YYREEE (reference sequence). V was trimmed by 4 bases and J by 0 bases, leaving 12 bases between them. CDR3 nucleotide sequence: TGTGCCAGCAGCCCTATGGCGGGAAGCACAGATACGCAGTATTTT. This gives the protein CASSPMAGSTDTQYF. The variable domain in full, completed from reference TRBV5-4 and TRBJ2-3, reads ETGVTQSPTHLIKTRGQQVTLRCSSQSGHNTVSWYQQALGQGPQFIFQYYREEENGRGNFPPRFSGLQFPNYSSELNVNALELDDSALYLCASSPMAGSTDTQYFGPGTRLTVL.

This clone was seen only a few times. This sequence joins TRBV9 and TRBJ2-1, with 12 bases lining up with TRBD2. The V gene end was trimmed by 3 bases and the J gene end by 3 bases; junction bases not matched to a gene: 1. Germline V gives CDR1 SGDLS, CDR2 YYNGEE. There are 15 residues in the CDR3. CDR3 bases: TGTGCCAGCAGCGCTAGCGGGAGGGTCTACAATGAGCAGTTCTTC. Translating it yields CASSASGRVYNEQFF.

A few counts support this clone. The CDR3 protein is CASITSRGQETQYF. Written as DNA, the CDR3 is TGTGCCAGCATCACTTCCCGGGGTCAAGAGACCCAGTACTTC. The V and J genes are TRBV28 and TRBJ2-5; D might be TRBD2 (5 bases). Germline CDR1 and CDR2: MDHEN and SYDVKM. This CDR3 contains 14 residues. The ends were cut back, 7 bases at V and 2 bases at J, with 14 bases in the middle.

This clone was seen more than once but under ten times. V and J are TRBV14 and TRBJ1-4; no reliable D call. V lost 4 bases to trimming and J lost 10 bases, with 10 bases between them. CDR3 size: 12 residues. In germline, CDR1 is SGHDN, CDR2 FVKESK. The CDR3: CASSLSGRKLFF. CDR3 bases: TGTGCCAGCAGCCTCTCCGGGAGAAAACTGTTTTTT.